This TCR beta chain was retrieved from a study of blood T cell repertoires in COVID-19. Participants reported their clinical history, and cohort assignment relied on those reports. In the authors' workflow: Scientists estimated how many nucleated cells there were by amplifying reference gene primers. The data were produced by immunoSEQ multiplex PCR, yet TCRdb's version contains in-frame clones alone and is incomplete. V and J calls and clone size are as listed in that table; D and trimming were resolved from the DNA. The data show approximately 220,000 clones, with 87% seen just once and 2% to 3% held by the top ten. Germline-derived CDR1 and CDR2 are SNHLY and FYNNEI. Trimming took 6 bases from V and 4 from J, leaving 12 bases between them. The CDR3 sequence is 13 residues long.

This TCR was sampled from a woman aged 25 to 45 with acute COVID-19. The specimen sequenced was PBMCs or T cells enriched from blood (not recorded which). The genes are TRBV2 and TRBJ1-2; D may be TRBD1 (5 bases). This chain's CDR3 is CASSPGRAYGYTF. In DNA, the CDR3 is TGTGCCAGCAGCCCCGGCAGGGCCTATGGCTACACCTTC. The complete variable domain, with remaining parts taken from reference TRBV2 and TRBJ1-2, reads EPEVTQTPSHQVTQMGQEVILRCVPISNHLYFYWYRQILGQKVEFLVSFYNNEISEKSEIFDDQFSVERPDGSNFTLKIRSTKLEDSAMYFCASSPGRAYGYTFGSGTRLTVV.